The T cell receptor beta chain under discussion was sequenced for a study of T cell repertoires in cytomegalovirus infection. This clonotype has just a few counts. No antigen is known for it. The CDR3 is made up of 14 amino acids. The germline V and J ends were trimmed by 5 bases and 4 bases, with 12 bases remaining between them. Germline loops: CDR1 SGHTA, CDR2 FQGNSA. TCRdb re-analysed the reads in MiXCR, keeping a single row per CDR3 protein. The sample shows about 480,000 distinct CDR3 sequences, about 33% of them seen only once. This clonotype was sampled from a human donor in good health (CMV status not recorded). Some clones in this sample may be carry-over from other donors' samples. This sample comprised cultured PBMCs, obtained from culture after CMV antigen stimulation. The chain combines TRBV7-2 with TRBJ2-1, with a possible D match to TRBD1 (5 bases). As DNA, the CDR3 is TGTGCCAGCAGCCCCTCCCAGGGTTACAATGAGCAGTTCTTC. It codes for CASSPSQGYNEQFF.